This T cell receptor beta chain was obtained from a study of T-cell reconstitution after alpha-beta-depleted transplantation in children. This clonotype has only a few counts. Its matching antigen is unknown. This sample's TCRbeta library carried unique molecular identifier barcodes. MiXCR was run by TCRdb on the PCR reads, yielding one entry per CDR3 protein. The repertoire holds about 1,000,000 distinct CDR3 sequences, with roughly 29% as singletons. Germline CDR1 SGHVS, CDR2 FQNEAQ. This CDR3 has 13 amino acids. Trimming took off 5 bases at V and 6 bases at J, with 10 bases between the two ends. General study points: After transplant, at about two months, alpha-beta T cells were reportedly derived from several hundred expanded graft clones. T-cell counts and diversity at one year post-transplant came mainly from newly produced T cells. The high TCRbeta diversity at day 60 in some patients came from surviving recipient T cells and thymic progenitors.

The chain links TRBV7-8 to TRBJ1-4; a weak D match, TRBD1 (5 bases). Sequencing was performed on PBMCs, mostly from graft donor cells, taken 360 days after TCRalphabeta/CD19-depleted stem cell transplant. The receptor was isolated from a boy in the first two years of life who had a stem cell transplant for SCID, so the T cells may come from the graft donor. The CDR3 sequence: CASSHGTDEKLFF. The CDR3, as DNA: TGTGCCAGCAGCCATGGGACTGATGAAAAACTGTTTTTT.